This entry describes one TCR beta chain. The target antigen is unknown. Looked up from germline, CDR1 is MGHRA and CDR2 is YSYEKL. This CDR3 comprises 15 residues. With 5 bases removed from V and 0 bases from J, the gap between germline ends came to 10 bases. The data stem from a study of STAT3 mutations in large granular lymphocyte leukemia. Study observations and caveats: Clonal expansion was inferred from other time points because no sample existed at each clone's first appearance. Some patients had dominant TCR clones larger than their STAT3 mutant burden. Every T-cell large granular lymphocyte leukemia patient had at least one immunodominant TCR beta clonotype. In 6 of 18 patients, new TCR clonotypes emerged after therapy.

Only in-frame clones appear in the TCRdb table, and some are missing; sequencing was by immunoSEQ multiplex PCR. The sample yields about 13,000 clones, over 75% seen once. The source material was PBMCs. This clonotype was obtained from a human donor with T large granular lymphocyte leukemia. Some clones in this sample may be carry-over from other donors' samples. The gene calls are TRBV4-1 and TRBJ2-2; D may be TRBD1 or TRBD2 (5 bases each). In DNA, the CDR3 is TGCGCCAGCAGCTCCGGGACGCCGAACACCGGGGAGCTGTTTTTT. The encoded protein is CASSSGTPNTGELFF.